The present T cell receptor (beta chain) was sequenced within a study of CD8+ T cells in alopecia areata. Germline CDR1 is SQVTM and CDR2 is ANQGSEA. V lost 5 bases and J 5 bases, leaving 9 bases between the germline ends. The CDR3 is made up of 11 amino acids. RNA extraction and reverse transcription yielded cDNA as sequencing template. Assay used: immunoSEQ multiplex PCR; TCRdb lists only in-frame clones, some missing. The table has over 150,000 clones, approximately 60% seen once. Stated treatment: oral pan-JAK inhibitor, 5-10 mg twice daily. It was from alopecia areata patients that lesional scalp punch biopsies and peripheral blood were collected.

The chain uses TRBV29-1 and TRBJ2-5; D gene uncertain. Source: CD4+ T cells sorted from blood, taken at week 24, from a patient treated with tofacitinib. This TCR was recovered from a human donor with alopecia areata. CDR3 in amino acids: CSVQPGETQYF. The CDR3 DNA sequence: TGCAGCGTTCAACCTGGGGAGACCCAGTACTTC.